The 6 T cell receptor beta chains listed next were all sequenced from one sample in a study of blood T cell repertoires in COVID-19. This table comes from immunoSEQ multiplex PCR, and its TCRdb copy is limited to in-frame clones, with some not included. The data hold hundreds of thousands of clones, with roughly 89% observed a single time. The sequencing sample was made of PBMCs or T cells enriched from blood (not recorded which). Every receptor here comes from a woman aged 40 to 55 who had recovered from COVID-19.

The rearrangement links TRBV5-5 to TRBJ2-1; 7 bases are shared with TRBD1. The V gene end was trimmed by 0 bases and the J gene end by 4 bases; junction bases not matched to a gene: 7. CDR3 length: 16 amino acids. Germline assignment: CDR1 SGHKS and CDR2 YYEKEE (reference sequence). CDR3 amino acids: CASSLGQPRGYNEQFF. The CDR3 DNA reads as TGTGCCAGCAGCTTGGGCCAGCCCAGGGGGTACAATGAGCAGTTCTTC.

The J gene is TRBJ2-3, the V gene TRBV28; tentative D call: TRBD2 (6 bases). This CDR3 has 17 amino acids. Germline CDR1 MDHEN, CDR2 SYDVKM. The V end lost 4 bases, the J end lost 4 bases, and 21 bases lay between the germline ends. The CDR3: CASSSLPGGRFADTQYF. The CDR3 coding sequence is TGTGCCAGCAGTTCCCTACCCGGAGGGAGATTCGCAGATACGCAGTATTTT.

The V and J genes are TRBV18 and TRBJ2-1; tentative D call: TRBD2 (6 bases). The germline V gene encodes CDR1 KGHSH and CDR2 LQKENI. The CDR3 loop spans 15 amino acids. The V end was cut by 5 bases, the J end by 2 bases, with 13 bases between. The CDR3 loop is CASSDRLDPYNEQFF. The CDR3 DNA reads TGTGCCAGCTCAGACAGACTAGATCCCTACAATGAGCAGTTCTTC.

The rearrangement links TRBV6-5 to TRBJ2-7; a possible D gene is TRBD2 (5 bases). V gave up 8 bases and J gave up 3 bases, with 11 bases separating them. Germline assignment: CDR1 MNHEY and CDR2 SVGAGI. There are 12 residues in the CDR3. In DNA, the CDR3 is TGTGCCAGCCGGGCCGGGAACTACGAGCAGTACTTC. This encodes CASRAGNYEQYF.

The chain uses TRBV19 and TRBJ1-5; no clear D. V lost 5 bases and J lost 7, with 12 bases in between. The CDR3 covers 13 residues. Germline V gene lookup returns CDR1 LNHDA and CDR2 SQIVND (reference sequence). In DNA, the CDR3 is TGTGCCAGTAGTCCGCAGGTAGGCCAGCCCCAGCATTTT. It codes for CASSPQVGQPQHF.

The chain is built from TRBV5-1 and TRBJ2-3; a weak D match, TRBD1 (6 bases). V shed 3 bases and J shed 2 bases, with 13 bases lying between them. Germline V lookup: CDR1 SGHRS, CDR2 YFSETQ. The CDR3 contains 15 residues. The CDR3 sequence: CASSSGQINTDTQYF. CDR3 in DNA: TGCGCCAGCAGCTCCGGACAGATAAACACAGATACGCAGTATTTT.